This T cell receptor beta chain was captured by sequencing in a study of cytomegalovirus exposure and HLA in healthy donors. The overall study: As released early, the data held some 85 million unique TCRs from HLA-typed donors. Study observations and caveats: Roughly uniform sequencing depth across donors was assumed, possibly incorrectly.

The germline V gene encodes CDR1 MNHEY and CDR2 SMNVEV (reference sequence). CDR3 length equals 14 residues. The ends were cut back, 3 bases at V and 4 bases at J, with 12 bases in the middle. 13 Jbeta primers and 60 Vbeta primers were used for the PCR. Repertoires were generated with immunoSEQ multiplex PCR, while TCRdb's copy carries only in-frame clones and drops some. This table holds approximately 140,000 clones, about 60% found once. This clone turned up a few times. Its cognate antigen is unknown. The chain combines TRBV27 with TRBJ1-2, with D uncertain. Sequencing was performed on PBMCs. The TCR comes from a woman in her fifties or sixties in good health and CMV-seropositive. The CDR3 sequence: CASSFQGGGYGYTF. CDR3 DNA: TGTGCCAGCAGTTTTCAAGGTGGAGGCTATGGCTACACCTTC.